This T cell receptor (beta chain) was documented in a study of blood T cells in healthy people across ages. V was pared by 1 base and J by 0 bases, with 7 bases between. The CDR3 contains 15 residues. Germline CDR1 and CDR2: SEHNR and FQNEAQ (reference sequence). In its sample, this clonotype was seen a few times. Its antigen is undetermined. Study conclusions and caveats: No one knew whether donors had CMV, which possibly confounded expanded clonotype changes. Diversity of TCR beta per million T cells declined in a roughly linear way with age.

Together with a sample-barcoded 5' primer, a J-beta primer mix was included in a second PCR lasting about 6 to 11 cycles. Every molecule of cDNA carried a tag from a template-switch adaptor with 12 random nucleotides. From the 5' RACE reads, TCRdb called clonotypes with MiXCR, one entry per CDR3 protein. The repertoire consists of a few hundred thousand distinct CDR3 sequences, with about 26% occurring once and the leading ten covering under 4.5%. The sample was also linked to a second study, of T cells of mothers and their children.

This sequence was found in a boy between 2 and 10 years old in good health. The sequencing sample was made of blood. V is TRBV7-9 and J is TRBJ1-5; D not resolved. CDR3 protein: CASSLGAGSNQPQHF. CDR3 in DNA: TGTGCCAGCAGCTTAGGAGCCGGTAGCAATCAGCCCCAGCATTTT.